This paragraph covers one T cell receptor (beta chain) sequence. As handled by the study authors: Estimation of nucleated cell counts was performed using reference gene primer amplification. Method: immunoSEQ multiplex PCR; TCRdb's copy keeps in-frame clones and lacks some. V, J and clone size are taken as reported in that table, and D and trimming were inferred from the DNA itself. The sample shows 200,000 to 250,000 clones, roughly 89% of them seen only once. V lost 6 bases, J lost 8 bases, and 4 bases stayed unmatched. The CDR3 consists of 11 residues. The V gene's germline CDR1 is DFQATT and CDR2 SNEGSKA (reference sequence). Membership in each cohort depended on participant-reported clinical history. This entry is derived from a study of blood T cell repertoires in COVID-19. In the study overall: Samples representing acute and convalescent COVID-19 were sourced from the United States, Italy and Spain.

The genes are TRBV20-1 and TRBJ2-1; TRBD2 matches at 7 bases. Sequencing input: PBMCs or T cells enriched from blood (not recorded which). The TCR was taken from a woman between 40 and 55 years old with acute COVID-19. CDR3 loop: CSATSEDEQFF. CDR3 nucleotides: TGCAGTGCCACTAGCGAAGATGAGCAGTTCTTC.